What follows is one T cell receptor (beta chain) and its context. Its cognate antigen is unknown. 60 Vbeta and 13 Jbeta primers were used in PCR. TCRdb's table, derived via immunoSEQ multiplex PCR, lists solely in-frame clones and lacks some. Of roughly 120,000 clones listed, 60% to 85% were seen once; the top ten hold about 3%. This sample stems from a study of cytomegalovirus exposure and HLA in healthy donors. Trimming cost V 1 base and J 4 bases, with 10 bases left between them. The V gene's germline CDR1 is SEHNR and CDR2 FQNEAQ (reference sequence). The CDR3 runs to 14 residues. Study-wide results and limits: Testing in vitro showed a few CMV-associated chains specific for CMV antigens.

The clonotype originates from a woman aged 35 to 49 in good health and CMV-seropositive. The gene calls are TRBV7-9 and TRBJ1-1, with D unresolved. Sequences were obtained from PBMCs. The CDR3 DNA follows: TGTGCCAGCAGCTTAGACCAAAGGAGCACTGAAGCTTTCTTT. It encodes CASSLDQRSTEAFF.